This record concerns one TCR beta chain sequence. The antigen is unknown. No donor had other autoimmune disease, uncontrolled infection, pregnancy or lactation. The CDR3 is made up of 14 amino acids. CDR1 and CDR2 from the germline V gene are LNHDA and SQIVND (reference sequence). V was cut by 7 bases and J by 0 bases, with 13 bases left in between. The sample is drawn from a study of Graves' ophthalmopathy and Graves' hyperthyroidism. Study findings and constraints: The model's ophthalmopathy progression predictions had around 67% sensitivity and over 72% specificity.

RNA served as the template for amplifying TCR beta CDR3 regions. First-round RT-PCR relied on HTBI primers, and a second-round multiplex PCR came next. Using its own MiXCR run on the multiplex PCR reads, TCRdb lists one record per CDR3 protein. The repertoire holds about 500,000 distinct CDR3 sequences, roughly 40% seen once, with less than 4.5% in the top ten. V and J are TRBV19 and TRBJ2-7, with D perhaps TRBD1 (5 bases). Sequencing was done on a sample of peripheral blood or thyroid tissue (not recorded which). The origin of this receptor is an adult man with Graves' hyperthyroidism. CDR3 in amino acids: CASNSQGNSYEQYF. CDR3 DNA: TGTGCCAGTAATTCCCAGGGTAACTCCTACGAGCAGTACTTC.